This entry lists 31 T cell receptor beta chains sequenced from one sample in a study of T cell repertoires in cytomegalovirus infection. MiXCR was run by TCRdb on the reads, yielding one entry per CDR3 protein. Among around 280,000 distinct CDR3 sequences, roughly 13% were seen once, and the ten largest hold around 9.5%. Sequenced sample: PBMCs. The receptor set was obtained from a human donor in good health (CMV status not recorded). Some clones in this sample may be carry-over from other donors' samples.

A few counts support this clonotype. The J gene is TRBJ2-1, the V gene TRBV28; the match to TRBD2 covers 14 bases. J lost 1 base, V lost 10 bases, and 6 bases had no gene match. This CDR3 region has 16 residues. Germline V gene lookup returns CDR1 MDHEN and CDR2 SYDVKM. The CDR3 DNA reads TGTGCCACCTGGGGACTAGCGGGAGCATCCTACAATGAGCAGTTCTTC. This gives the protein CATWGLAGASYNEQFF.

The V gene is TRBV5-1, the J gene TRBJ2-3; D not certain. V lost 3 bases to trimming and J lost 0 bases, with 11 bases between them. Germline V gene data show CDR1 as SGHRS and CDR2 as YFSETQ. The CDR3 has 15 residues. CDR3 region: CASSSQDTSTDTQYF. For the CDR3, the DNA is TGCGCCAGCAGCTCGCAGGATACCAGCACAGATACGCAGTATTTT.

The chain links TRBV28 to TRBJ2-1; no clear D. With 2 bases removed from V and 0 bases from J, the gap between germline ends came to 17 bases. The germline gives CDR1 MDHEN, CDR2 SYDVKM. The CDR3 is 18 amino acids. CDR3 amino acids: CASSLIEAFRSSYNEQFF. CDR3 sequence (DNA): TGTGCCAGCAGTTTAATCGAGGCGTTTCGAAGCTCCTACAATGAGCAGTTCTTC.

This clonotype was seen at least ten times. The junction departs from the called germline gene at one end, perhaps through a read error. The J gene is TRBJ2-3, the V gene TRBV7-6; 7 bases align to TRBD1. The CDR3 covers 14 residues. Germline CDR1 and CDR2: SGHVS and FNYEAQ. Written as DNA, the CDR3 is TGTGCTAGCAGCTTAGGAAGGGGGCCAGATACGCAGTATTTT. This codes for CASSLGRGPDTQYF.

The V and J genes are TRBV4-1 and TRBJ1-5; D is possibly TRBD1 (6 bases). Germline V lookup: CDR1 MGHRA, CDR2 YSYEKL. The CDR3 is 14 residues long. Deletions cut 4 bases from V and 3 bases from J, with 10 bases between. The CDR3 reads CASSPGQFNQPQHF. For the CDR3, the DNA is TGCGCCAGCAGCCCCGGACAGTTCAATCAGCCCCAGCATTTT.

In this sample, this clonotype turned up a few times. This chain uses TRBV18 with TRBJ2-2; the D is unclear. Germline CDR1 is KGHSH and CDR2 is LQKENI. Trimming cost V 1 base and J 2 bases, with 8 bases left between them. CDR3 size: 15 residues. CDR3 in amino acids: CASSPRQVNTGELFF. The CDR3 DNA follows: TGTGCCAGCTCACCACGGCAGGTTAACACCGGGGAGCTGTTTTTT.

Only one count was recorded for this clonotype. One end of the junction varies from germline; a read error may be responsible. In DNA, the CDR3 is TGCGCCAGCAGTCTCGACAGGAACACTGAAGCTTTATTT. Its translation: CASSLDRNTEALF. The gene calls are TRBV4-3 and TRBJ1-1; a weak D match, TRBD1 (6 bases). CDR1 is LGHNA, CDR2 YSLEER, per germline. This CDR3 has 13 residues.

This clonotype was counted at least ten times. The genes are TRBV7-2 and TRBJ2-2; no clear D. Germline assignment: CDR1 SGHTA and CDR2 FQGNSA. This CDR3 is 13 amino acids long. V lost 5 bases to trimming and J lost 5 bases, with 9 bases between them. CDR3 in amino acids: CASSLRPTGELFF. The DNA for the CDR3 is TGTGCCAGCAGCCTCCGTCCTACCGGGGAGCTGTTTTTT.

This clonotype appeared many times. This chain links TRBV7-2 with TRBJ1-3; 9 nucleotides match TRBD1. The length of the CDR3 is 13 residues. V shed 5 bases, J shed 7 bases, and the junction held 3 bases outside the gene matches. From germline, CDR1 is SGHTA and CDR2 FQGNSA. For the CDR3, the DNA is TGTGCCAGCAGCCTAGGGACAGGGAACACCATATATTTT. Translating it yields CASSLGTGNTIYF.

This clonotype was counted between two and nine times. The chain carries TRBV25-1 and TRBJ2-5, with D hard to call. The V end lost 5 bases, the J end lost 9 bases, and 10 bases lay between the germline ends. CDR3 length equals 11 residues. Germline V CDR1 and CDR2: MGHDK, SYGVNS. CDR3 residues: CASSSSKAQYF. In DNA form, the CDR3 reads TGTGCCAGCAGTAGTAGTAAGGCCCAGTACTTC.

The V call is TRBV27, the J call TRBJ2-3; D unclear. V dropped 5 bases and J dropped 1 base, with 13 bases sitting between them. Germline V gene sequence: CDR1 MNHEY, CDR2 SMNVEV (reference sequence). CDR3 length: 15 residues. The chain's CDR3 is CASSLELTRTDTQYF. As DNA, the CDR3 is TGTGCCAGCAGTCTCGAACTCACACGCACAGATACGCAGTATTTT.

This clonotype was picked up a small number of times. V and J are TRBV5-1 and TRBJ1-1; 9 bases are a match to TRBD1. CDR3 length: 18 amino acids. The ends lost 4 bases at V and 5 bases at J; junction bases unmatched: 18. Germline CDR1 reads SGHRS; CDR2 reads YFSETQ. CDR3 region: CASSQSGQGKVGGTEAFF. The CDR3, as DNA: TGCGCCAGCAGCCAATCCGGACAGGGGAAAGTTGGCGGAACTGAAGCTTTCTTT.

The chain recombines TRBV19 with TRBJ1-1, with D possibly matching TRBD1 (5 bases). The germline V gene encodes CDR1 LNHDA and CDR2 SQIVND (reference sequence). Deletions cut 1 base from V and 10 bases from J, with 10 bases between. This CDR3 has 12 amino acids. The CDR3 region is CASSIASGGAFF. The CDR3 DNA reads TGTGCCAGTAGTATAGCCTCGGGGGGAGCTTTCTTT.

In its sample, this clonotype was seen many times. CDR3 region: CASRGLAGDNEQFF. CDR3 in DNA: TGTGCCAGCAGGGGACTAGCGGGGGACAATGAGCAGTTCTTC. The chain couples TRBV6-2 or TRBV6-3 to TRBJ2-1, with TRBD2 identical over 14 bases. The germline V gene has CDR1 MNHEY and CDR2 SVGEGT. This CDR3 has 14 residues. V trimming: 6 bases; J trimming: 5 bases; junction bases outside the gene matches: 0.

The chain has TRBV2 and TRBJ2-7, with TRBD2 matching 9 bases. The CDR3 totals 16 residues. The junction had 10 bases not matched to a gene; V was cut back by 4 bases and J by 3 bases. Germline CDR1 and CDR2: SNHLY and FYNNEI. CDR3 sequence reads: CASSGPSGGGVYEQYF. CDR3 DNA: TGTGCCAGCAGTGGCCCTTCAGGCGGGGGGGTCTACGAGCAGTACTTC.

The J gene is TRBJ1-1, the V gene TRBV7-9; D gene uncertain. Germline V gives CDR1 SEHNR, CDR2 FQNEAQ (reference sequence). V was pared by 3 bases and J by 0 bases, with 8 bases between. The CDR3 loop spans 14 amino acids. CDR3 amino acids: CASSFGEVNTEAFF. Written as DNA, the CDR3 is TGTGCCAGCAGCTTCGGGGAGGTGAACACTGAAGCTTTCTTT.

This clonotype has only a few counts. The chain carries TRBV25-1 and TRBJ2-7; D possibly matches TRBD1 or TRBD2 (5 bases each). Trimming removed 1 base at V and 7 bases at J, with 11 bases between. The CDR3 covers 13 residues. Germline V lookup: CDR1 MGHDK, CDR2 SYGVNS. The CDR3 DNA sequence: TGTGCCAGCAGTGAATGGGACGGAAGAGAGCAGTACTTC. This codes for CASSEWDGREQYF.

The rearrangement joins TRBV29-1 to TRBJ2-1, with D unresolved. The CDR3 runs to 14 residues. V was pared by 7 bases and J by 0 bases, with 13 bases between. Germline values: CDR1 SQVTM, CDR2 ANQGSEA. CDR3 DNA sequence: TGCAGCGCCACGAGTCCTCGCTCCTACAATGAGCAGTTCTTC. It translates to CSATSPRSYNEQFF.

In this sample, this clonotype turned up a few times. The chain recombines TRBV3-1 with TRBJ2-3; 9 bases agree with TRBD2. V shed 3 bases and J 2 bases; nucleotides not matched to a gene: 12. Germline V gene lookup returns CDR1 LGHDT and CDR2 YNNKEL (reference sequence). This CDR3 spans 18 amino acids. CDR3 sequence (DNA): TGTGCCAGCAGCCATCGACTAGCGGCCCAATTTCTCACAGATACGCAGTATTTT. Amino acid sequence: CASSHRLAAQFLTDTQYF.

Only a few counts were recorded for this clonotype. This chain joins TRBV18 and TRBJ2-7; D gene unclear. This CDR3 has 14 amino acids. V was clipped by 1 base and J by 2 bases, with 9 bases between them. Germline V lookup: CDR1 KGHSH, CDR2 LQKENI. The CDR3 reads CASSPLRATYEQYF. CDR3 bases: TGTGCCAGCTCACCACTCCGGGCCACCTACGAGCAGTACTTC.

The gene calls are TRBV28 and TRBJ1-2; D call uncertain. The CDR3 is 13 amino acids. Trimming shortened V by 1 base and J by 4 bases, and 7 bases separated the two germline ends. Germline V gene lookup returns CDR1 MDHEN and CDR2 SYDVKM. CDR3 coding DNA: TGTGCCAGCAGTTTATCCAGCCCCTATGGCTACACCTTC. Translation gives CASSLSSPYGYTF.

This chain uses TRBV6-6 with TRBJ2-3, with 8 bases lining up with TRBD2. Unmatched junction bases numbered 22, after V lost 4 bases and J lost 4 bases. In germline, CDR1 is MNHNY, CDR2 SVGAGI (reference sequence). The CDR3 contains 20 residues. CDR3 nucleotides: TGTGCCAGCAGTTCCCGTCTCCCCAGCGGGAGTCGGTTGCAGGCAGATACGCAGTATTTT. Its protein product is CASSSRLPSGSRLQADTQYF.

The table lists this clonotype with a few counts. This chain joins TRBV20-1 and TRBJ2-3, with 7 bases aligning to TRBD2. The junction had 4 bases not matched to a gene; V was cut back by 1 base and J by 3 bases. Germline CDR1 reads DFQATT; CDR2 reads SNEGSKA (reference sequence). The CDR3 is made up of 14 amino acids. The CDR3 nucleotides are TGCAGTGCTAGAGTGGGGGGGTTGACAGATACGCAGTATTTT. Translating it yields CSARVGGLTDTQYF.

The chain is built from TRBV2 and TRBJ1-2; D call uncertain. This CDR3 has 12 residues. The ends were cut back, 3 bases at V and 7 bases at J, with 9 bases in the middle. CDR1 and CDR2 (germline): SNHLY, FYNNEI. CDR3 in amino acids: CASSEDGRGYTF. In nucleotides, the CDR3 is TGTGCCAGCAGTGAGGATGGTCGTGGCTACACCTTC.

In this sample, this clonotype turned up a few times. The genes are TRBV6-2 or TRBV6-3 and TRBJ1-5, with 10 bases aligning to TRBD1. The CDR3 spans 16 residues. The V gene end was trimmed by 6 bases and the J gene end by 4 bases; junction bases not matched to a gene: 9. CDR1 is MNHEY, CDR2 SVGEGT, per germline. The CDR3 loop is CASSPSGQGRNQPQHF. CDR3 nucleotide sequence: TGTGCCAGCAGCCCATCGGGACAGGGGAGGAATCAGCCCCAGCATTTT.

This clonotype occurred many times. The rearrangement joins TRBV24-1 to TRBJ2-5, with unresolved D. The CDR3 consists of 15 residues. With 4 bases removed from V and 0 bases from J, the gap between germline ends came to 11 bases. Germline V gene lookup returns CDR1 KGHDR and CDR2 SFDVKD. The CDR3 spells CATSDSQLYQETQYF. The CDR3 DNA reads as TGTGCCACCAGTGACTCGCAACTGTACCAAGAGACCCAGTACTTC.

This clonotype was detected ten times or more. CDR3 loop: CASALLTLSSYNEQFF. CDR3 nucleotide sequence: TGTGCCAGCGCCCTACTGACCCTGAGCTCCTACAATGAGCAGTTCTTC. The V call is TRBV6-1, the J call TRBJ2-1; D gene unclear. CDR3 length: 16 amino acids. Between the trimmed V and J ends, which lost 8 bases and 0 bases, there was a span of 17 bases. CDR1 is MNHNS, CDR2 SASEGT, per germline.

V and J are TRBV6-5 and TRBJ2-5; 9 nucleotides agree with TRBD2. With 0 bases clipped from V and 5 bases from J, the junction kept 7 bases outside the gene matches. The germline V gene encodes CDR1 MNHEY and CDR2 SVGAGI. CDR3 length: 16 amino acids. CDR3 residues: CASSYSTIGLAETQYF. Written as DNA, the CDR3 is TGTGCCAGCAGTTACTCAACCATAGGACTAGCGGAGACCCAGTACTTC.

This clonotype was detected many times. The genes are TRBV11-2 and TRBJ2-3; TRBD1 agrees at 12 bases. V lost 5 bases to trimming and J lost 6 bases; unmatched junction nucleotides: 12. This CDR3 spans 17 amino acids. CDR1 and CDR2 (germline): SGHAT, FQNNGV. CDR3 coding DNA: TGTGCCAGCAGCCCAGGGACAGGGGGCATGAAGGGGGATACGCAGTATTTT. It codes for CASSPGTGGMKGDTQYF. Full variable domain (rest looked up from reference TRBV11-2 and TRBJ2-3): EAGVAQSPRYKIIEKRQSVAFWCNPISGHATLYWYQQILGQGPKLLIQFQNNGVVDDSQLPKDRFSAERLKGVDSTLKIQPAKLEDSAVYLCASSPGTGGMKGDTQYFGPGTRLTVL.

This clonotype was counted between two and nine times. This chain connects TRBV19 to TRBJ2-1, with D possibly being TRBD2 (5 bases). The CDR3 is 13 residues long. V was shortened by 6 bases and J by 9 bases, with 15 bases between the two germline ends. The germline V gene encodes CDR1 LNHDA and CDR2 SQIVND (reference sequence). CDR3 DNA sequence: TGTGCCAGTAGCCCAACTAGTATCGGTGAGCAGTTCTTC. Translating it yields CASSPTSIGEQFF.

V gene TRBV29-1 combines with J gene TRBJ1-4; 9 bases are a match to TRBD1. Germline V CDR1 and CDR2: SQVTM, ANQGSEA. The CDR3 spans 14 residues. The V segment lost 6 bases and the J segment 2 bases; nucleotides outside the gene matches: 4. CDR3 region: CSVGTGRTNEKLFF. The CDR3 nucleotides read TGCAGCGTGGGGACAGGGCGCACTAATGAAAAACTGTTTTTT.